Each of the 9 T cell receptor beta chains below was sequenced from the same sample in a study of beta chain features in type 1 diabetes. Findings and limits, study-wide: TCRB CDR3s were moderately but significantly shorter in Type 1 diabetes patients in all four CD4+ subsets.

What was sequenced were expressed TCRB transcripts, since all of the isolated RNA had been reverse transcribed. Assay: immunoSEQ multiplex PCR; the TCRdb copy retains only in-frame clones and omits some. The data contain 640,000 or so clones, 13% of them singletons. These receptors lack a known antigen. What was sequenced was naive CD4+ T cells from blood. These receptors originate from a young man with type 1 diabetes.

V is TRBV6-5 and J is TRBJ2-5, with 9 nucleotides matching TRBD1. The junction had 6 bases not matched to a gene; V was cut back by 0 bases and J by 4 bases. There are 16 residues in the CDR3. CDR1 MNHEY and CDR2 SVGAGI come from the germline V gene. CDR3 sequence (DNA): TGTGCCAGCAGTTACTCGCAGACAGGGGGGGTAGAGACCCAGTACTTC. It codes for CASSYSQTGGVETQYF.

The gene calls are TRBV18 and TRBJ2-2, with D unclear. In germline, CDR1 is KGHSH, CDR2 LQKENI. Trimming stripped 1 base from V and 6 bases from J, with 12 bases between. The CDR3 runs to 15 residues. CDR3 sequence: CASSPLSAGPGELFF. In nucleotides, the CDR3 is TGTGCCAGCTCACCACTCAGCGCCGGGCCCGGGGAGCTGTTTTTT.

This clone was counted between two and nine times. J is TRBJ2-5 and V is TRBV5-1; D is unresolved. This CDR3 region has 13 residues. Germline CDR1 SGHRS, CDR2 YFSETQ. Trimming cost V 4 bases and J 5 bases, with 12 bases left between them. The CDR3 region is CASSGPLTETQYF. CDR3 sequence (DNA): TGCGCCAGCAGCGGCCCGTTGACGGAGACCCAGTACTTC. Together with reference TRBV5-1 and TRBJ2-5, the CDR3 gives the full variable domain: KAGVTQTPRYLIKTRGQQVTLSCSPISGHRSVSWYQQTPGQGLQFLFEYFSETQRNKGNFPGRFSGRQFSNSRSEMNVSTLELGDSALYLCASSGPLTETQYFGPGTRLLVL.

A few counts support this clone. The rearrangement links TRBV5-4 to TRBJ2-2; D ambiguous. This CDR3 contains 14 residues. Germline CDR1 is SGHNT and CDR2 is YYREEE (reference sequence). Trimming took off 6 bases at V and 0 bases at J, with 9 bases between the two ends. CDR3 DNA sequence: TGTGCCAGCACCGGCGCAGCGAACACCGGGGAGCTGTTTTTT. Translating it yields CASTGAANTGELFF.

The CDR3 coding sequence is TGTGCCAGCAGTGAATGGGCAGGGGGCGGGTATGGCTACACCTTC. Translating it yields CASSEWAGGGYGYTF. This sequence joins TRBV25-1 and TRBJ1-2, with 8 bases that match TRBD1. CDR3 length equals 15 residues. Germline V gene data show CDR1 as MGHDK and CDR2 as SYGVNS. V lost 1 base and J lost 5; bases outside the gene matches: 6.

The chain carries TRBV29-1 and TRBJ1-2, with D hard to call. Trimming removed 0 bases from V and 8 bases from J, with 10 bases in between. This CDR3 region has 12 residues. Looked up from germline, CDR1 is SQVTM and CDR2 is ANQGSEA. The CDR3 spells CSVEDMGRGYTF. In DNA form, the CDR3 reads TGCAGCGTTGAAGACATGGGGAGGGGCTACACCTTC.

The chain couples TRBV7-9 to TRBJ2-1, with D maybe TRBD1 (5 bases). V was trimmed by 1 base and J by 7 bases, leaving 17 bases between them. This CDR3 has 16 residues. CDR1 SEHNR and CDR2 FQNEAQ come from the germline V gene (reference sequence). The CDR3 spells CASSLGQPAIGNEQFF. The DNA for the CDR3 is TGTGCCAGCAGCTTAGGACAGCCCGCGATTGGTAATGAGCAGTTCTTC.

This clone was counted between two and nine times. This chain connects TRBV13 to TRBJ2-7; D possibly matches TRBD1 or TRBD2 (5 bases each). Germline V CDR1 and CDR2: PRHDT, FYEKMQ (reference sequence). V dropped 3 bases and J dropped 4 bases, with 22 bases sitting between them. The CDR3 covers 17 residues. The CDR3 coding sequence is TGTGCCAGCAGCTTCGAAAGGCCAGGGCCAAGGAGGTACGAGCAGTACTTC. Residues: CASSFERPGPRRYEQYF.

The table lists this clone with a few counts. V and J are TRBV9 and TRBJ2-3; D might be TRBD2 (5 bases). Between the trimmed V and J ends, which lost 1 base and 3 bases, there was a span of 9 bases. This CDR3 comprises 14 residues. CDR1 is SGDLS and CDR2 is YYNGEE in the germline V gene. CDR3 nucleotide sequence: TGTGCCAGCAGCGTAAGGCTAGCAACAGATACGCAGTATTTT. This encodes CASSVRLATDTQYF.